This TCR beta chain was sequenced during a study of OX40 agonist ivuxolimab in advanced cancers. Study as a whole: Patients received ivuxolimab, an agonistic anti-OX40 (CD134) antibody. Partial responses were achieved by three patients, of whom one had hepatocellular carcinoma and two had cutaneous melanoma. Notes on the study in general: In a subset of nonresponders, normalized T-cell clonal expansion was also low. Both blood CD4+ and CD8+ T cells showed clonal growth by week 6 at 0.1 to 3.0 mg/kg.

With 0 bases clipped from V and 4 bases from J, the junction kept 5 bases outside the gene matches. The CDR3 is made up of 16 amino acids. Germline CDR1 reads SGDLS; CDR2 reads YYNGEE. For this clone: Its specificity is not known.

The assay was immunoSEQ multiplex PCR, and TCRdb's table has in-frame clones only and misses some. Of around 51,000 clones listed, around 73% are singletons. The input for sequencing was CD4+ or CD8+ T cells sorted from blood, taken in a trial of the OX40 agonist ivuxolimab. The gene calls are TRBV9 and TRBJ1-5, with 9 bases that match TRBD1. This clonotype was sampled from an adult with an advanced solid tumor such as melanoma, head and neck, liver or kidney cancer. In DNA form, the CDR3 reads TGTGCCAGCAGCGTAGAGGGACAGGGCCGAAATCAGCCCCAGCATTTT. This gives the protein CASSVEGQGRNQPQHF.